This entry lists 32 T cell receptor beta chains sequenced from one sample in a study of identifying expanded T cells in peripheral blood. TCRdb's table, derived via immunoSEQ multiplex PCR, lists solely in-frame clones and lacks some. The sample records roughly 100,000 clones, roughly 85% being singletons. Sequenced material: blood. The receptors were gathered from a person between 18 and 75 years old in good health.

The chain employs TRBV28 and TRBJ1-2; 7 bases agree with TRBD1. J was trimmed by 4 bases and V by 5 bases; bases with no gene match: 10. The CDR3 is 15 residues long. The germline V gene has CDR1 MDHEN and CDR2 SYDVKM. CDR3 in DNA: TGTGCCAGCAGTCCCCTGGAGGGGGCAGCCTATGGCTACACCTTC. It translates to CASSPLEGAAYGYTF.

The CDR3 nucleotides are TGTGCCAGCACCCCTTTTGGGGCCCGGGGATATGGCTACACCTTC. Protein sequence: CASTPFGARGYGYTF. This chain connects TRBV7-2 to TRBJ1-2, with a possible D match to TRBD1 (5 bases). The CDR3 is made up of 15 amino acids. Germline loops: CDR1 SGHTA, CDR2 FQGNSA. V was cut by 7 bases and J by 5 bases, with 20 bases left in between.

The V call is TRBV7-9, the J call TRBJ2-7, with D perhaps TRBD1 or TRBD2 (5 bases each). Trimming pared 4 bases from V and 3 bases from J, leaving 13 bases between. CDR3 length: 14 residues. Germline assignment: CDR1 SEHNR and CDR2 FQNEAQ (reference sequence). The CDR3 protein is CASSSGPRVYEQYF. Here the CDR3 DNA reads TGTGCCAGCAGCTCGGGACCGAGAGTCTACGAGCAGTACTTC.

V and J are TRBV10-3 and TRBJ2-5; 8 nucleotides match TRBD2. CDR1 and CDR2 from the germline V gene are ENHRY and SYGVKD. The CDR3 runs to 16 residues. J gave up 2 bases and V 5 bases, and 10 bases lay outside the gene matches. CDR3 DNA: TGTGCCATCAGTCGGGAGGGGGGGACTAAACAAGAGACCCAGTACTTC. It codes for CAISREGGTKQETQYF.

The J gene is TRBJ1-3, the V gene TRBV9; no clear D. Germline assignment: CDR1 SGDLS and CDR2 YYNGEE. The CDR3 covers 15 residues. Deletions cut 0 bases from V and 0 bases from J, with 7 bases between. DNA for the CDR3: TGTGCCAGCAGCGTAGATTTTTCCTCTGGAAACACCATATATTTT. As protein: CASSVDFSSGNTIYF.

V and J are TRBV4-3 and TRBJ2-3; D may be TRBD2 (7 bases). This CDR3 has 16 amino acids. V was clipped by 4 bases and J by 4 bases, with 18 bases between them. Germline V lookup: CDR1 LGHNA, CDR2 YSLEER. The CDR3 spells CASSPGLAGASDTQYF. DNA for the CDR3: TGCGCCAGCAGCCCGGGTCTCGCGGGGGCCTCAGATACGCAGTATTTT.

The V gene is TRBV7-6, the J gene TRBJ1-1; D is uncertain. V was pared by 5 bases and J by 0 bases, with 10 bases between. Germline values: CDR1 SGHVS, CDR2 FNYEAQ. CDR3 length: 14 amino acids. The CDR3 reads CASSLTAVNTEAFF. The CDR3 DNA sequence: TGTGCCAGCAGCCTCACGGCAGTGAACACTGAAGCTTTCTTT.

The chain recombines TRBV6-1 with TRBJ1-2; D might be TRBD1 (6 bases). The CDR3 extends over 14 amino acids. Trimming removed 7 bases at V and 5 bases at J, with 17 bases between. Germline V gene lookup returns CDR1 MNHNS and CDR2 SASEGT. The CDR3 region is CASTQQGARYGYTF. The CDR3 bases are TGTGCCAGCACTCAACAGGGCGCACGTTATGGCTACACCTTC.

The V gene is TRBV2, the J gene TRBJ1-2; 8 nucleotides line up with TRBD1. There are 13 residues in the CDR3. J lost 4 bases, V lost 5 bases, and 3 bases had no gene match. Germline V gene data show CDR1 as SNHLY and CDR2 as FYNNEI. The DNA of the CDR3 is TGTGCCAGCAGTATGGGACAGGCCTATGGCTACACCTTC. Translated: CASSMGQAYGYTF.

The chain employs TRBV18 and TRBJ2-3; no firm D call. This CDR3 is built from 14 residues. Germline CDR1 reads KGHSH; CDR2 reads LQKENI. Trimming cost V 4 bases and J 3 bases, with 11 bases left between them. The CDR3 sequence is CASSLPTRTDTQYF. CDR3 nucleotides: TGTGCCAGCTCACTACCGACCCGGACAGATACGCAGTATTTT.

In this sample, this clone turned up once. The rearrangement uses TRBV28 and TRBJ1-4; D may be TRBD1 (6 bases). V lost 5 bases and J 8 bases, leaving 18 bases between the germline ends. CDR1 is MDHEN, CDR2 SYDVKM, per germline. The CDR3 is made up of 15 amino acids. CDR3 sequence reads: CASSLKGGAREKLFF. The CDR3 coding sequence is TGTGCCAGCAGTCTAAAGGGGGGGGCGAGGGAAAAACTGTTTTTT.

J is TRBJ1-2 and V is TRBV7-2, with TRBD1 matching over 9 bases. The CDR3 covers 15 residues. The V and J ends lost 5 bases and 0 bases, in that order; junction bases with no gene match: 4. Germline lookup yields CDR1 SGHTA and CDR2 FQGNSA. CDR3 DNA: TGTGCCAGCAGCGGGTGGACAGGGGCTAACTATGGCTACACCTTC. Translating it yields CASSGWTGANYGYTF.

The V call is TRBV10-3, the J call TRBJ1-5; D gene uncertain. V was pared by 0 bases and J by 5 bases, with 17 bases between. The CDR3 consists of 17 residues. CDR1 is ENHRY, CDR2 SYGVKD, per germline. The CDR3 DNA reads TGTGCCATCAGTGAGTCGTCACGGTTGGCCACCCATCAGCCCCAGCATTTT. This codes for CAISESSRLATHQPQHF.

The chain links TRBV4-1 to TRBJ1-6; the match to TRBD1 covers 9 bases. V shed 6 bases and J 7 bases; nucleotides not matched to a gene: 10. This CDR3 contains 16 residues. The V gene's germline CDR1 is MGHRA and CDR2 YSYEKL. CDR3 sequence reads: CASSEFMGTGNSPLHF. In DNA, the CDR3 is TGCGCCAGCAGTGAGTTTATGGGGACAGGGAATTCACCCCTCCACTTT.

The chain recombines TRBV10-3 with TRBJ1-1; a possible D gene is TRBD1 (5 bases). The V and J ends lost 7 bases and 4 bases respectively, with 16 bases between them. This CDR3 has 14 residues. CDR1 is ENHRY, CDR2 SYGVKD, per germline. The CDR3 reads CAIIPGPTITEAFF. DNA for the CDR3: TGTGCCATCATCCCGGGACCGACGATCACTGAAGCTTTCTTT.

The chain uses TRBV4-3 and TRBJ1-2; D might be TRBD1 (6 bases). Germline V gives CDR1 LGHNA, CDR2 YSLEER. CDR3 length: 16 amino acids. Trimming took off 0 bases at V and 8 bases at J, with 19 bases between the two ends. CDR3 region: CASSQDGGRGPRGYTF. In DNA form, the CDR3 reads TGCGCCAGCAGCCAAGATGGTGGCAGGGGACCTAGGGGCTACACCTTC.

The V call is TRBV28, the J call TRBJ2-7; 9 nucleotides align to TRBD1. J lost 4 bases, V lost 6 bases, and 7 bases had no gene match. The CDR3 totals 14 residues. Per the germline V gene, CDR1 is MDHEN and CDR2 is SYDVKM. Written as DNA, the CDR3 is TGTGCCAGCAGGATCGGGACAGGGACGTACGAGCAGTACTTC. Amino acid sequence: CASRIGTGTYEQYF. Looking up the rest from reference TRBV28 and TRBJ2-7 gives the full variable domain: DVKVTQSSRYLVKRTGEKVFLECVQDMDHENMFWYRQDPGLGLRLIYFSYDVKMKEKGDIPEGYSVSREKKERFSLILESASTNQTSMYLCASRIGTGTYEQYFGPGTRLTVT.

The V call is TRBV7-2, the J call TRBJ1-5; 8 bases line up with TRBD1. The CDR3 loop spans 17 amino acids. CDR1 is SGHTA and CDR2 is FQGNSA in the germline V gene. Trimming took 0 bases from V and 0 from J; bases not matched to a gene: 4. The CDR3 protein is CASSLARGLFSNQPQHF. DNA of the CDR3: TGTGCCAGCAGCTTAGCCAGGGGGCTCTTTAGCAATCAGCCCCAGCATTTT.

This clone was observed once. The V call is TRBV19, the J call TRBJ1-1; the D gene is possibly TRBD1 (5 bases). Germline CDR1 and CDR2: LNHDA and SQIVND (reference sequence). This CDR3 contains 13 residues. Trimming took off 5 bases at V and 0 bases at J, with 7 bases between the two ends. CDR3 nucleotide sequence: TGTGCCAGTAGTTGGGGGGTGAACACTGAAGCTTTCTTT. Translating gives CASSWGVNTEAFF.

This chain joins TRBV29-1 and TRBJ2-3; perhaps TRBD2 as D (6 bases). V lost 8 bases, J lost 6 bases, and 15 bases lay in between. CDR1 is SQVTM, CDR2 ANQGSEA, per germline. This CDR3 comprises 12 residues. The CDR3 protein is CSPGDGRDTQYF. Written as DNA, the CDR3 is TGCAGCCCGGGAGATGGCAGGGATACGCAGTATTTT.

The chain carries TRBV18 and TRBJ1-5; D is undetermined. The CDR3 runs to 13 residues. The V gene's germline CDR1 is KGHSH and CDR2 LQKENI. Trimming took 3 bases from V and 3 from J, leaving 6 bases between them. The CDR3 DNA is TGTGCCAGCTCACCGGCGGTCAATCAGCCCCAGCATTTT. Amino acid sequence: CASSPAVNQPQHF.

The genes are TRBV25-1 and TRBJ2-7; no clear D. The germline V gene encodes CDR1 MGHDK and CDR2 SYGVNS. V was shortened by 2 bases and J by 7 bases, with 15 bases between the two germline ends. The CDR3 runs to 14 residues. CDR3 sequence: CASSEGWSRAEQYF. The CDR3 DNA follows: TGTGCCAGCAGTGAAGGGTGGAGCCGAGCAGAGCAGTACTTC.

The rearrangement uses TRBV5-5 and TRBJ1-5; D is uncertain. The V gene's germline CDR1 is SGHKS and CDR2 YYEKEE (reference sequence). Trimming removed 4 bases from V and 3 bases from J, with 14 bases in between. This CDR3 has 15 amino acids. The CDR3 DNA reads TGTGCCAGCAGCCCTACAGAGACTTTCAATCAGCCCCAGCATTTT. It encodes CASSPTETFNQPQHF.

The V and J genes are TRBV11-3 and TRBJ2-2, with D possibly matching TRBD2 (5 bases). V lost 4 bases, J lost 9 bases, and 12 bases lay in between. Germline V gene lookup returns CDR1 SGHNT and CDR2 YENEEA. CDR3 size: 13 residues. CDR3 DNA: TGTGCCAGCAGCTGGAGCGGTAGCTGGGAGCTGTTTTTT. Its translation is CASSWSGSWELFF.

The gene calls are TRBV7-9 and TRBJ2-7; the D is unclear. V lost 2 bases, J lost 2 bases, and 7 bases lay in between. The CDR3 covers 13 residues. Germline CDR1 is SEHNR and CDR2 is FQNEAQ (reference sequence). CDR3 loop: CASSLMGTYEQYF. In DNA, the CDR3 is TGTGCCAGCAGCTTAATGGGTACCTACGAGCAGTACTTC.

The J gene is TRBJ2-1, the V gene TRBV11-2; possible D gene TRBD2, 6 bases. The germline V gene has CDR1 SGHAT and CDR2 FQNNGV. This CDR3 comprises 17 residues. Trimming cost V 2 bases and J 2 bases, with 16 bases left between them. CDR3 DNA: TGTGCCAGCAGCTTAAAGCAGGGAGGTGACACCTACAATGAGCAGTTCTTC. As protein: CASSLKQGGDTYNEQFF.

This chain joins TRBV6-5 and TRBJ1-2; 8 bases line up with TRBD1. This CDR3 contains 15 residues. V shed 5 bases and J 3 bases; nucleotides not matched to a gene: 8. Germline-derived CDR1 and CDR2 are MNHEY and SVGAGI. Written as DNA, the CDR3 is TGTGCCAGCAGTGCGGCAGGGGGCATGGACTATGGCTACACCTTC. Its protein is CASSAAGGMDYGYTF.

This chain uses TRBV19 with TRBJ1-2; possibly TRBD1 for D (5 bases). The CDR3 contains 14 residues. Germline V gene lookup returns CDR1 LNHDA and CDR2 SQIVND (reference sequence). V dropped 4 bases and J dropped 8 bases, with 17 bases sitting between them. The CDR3 spells CASSTHEGQGGYTF. The CDR3 DNA follows: TGTGCCAGTAGTACTCATGAGGGGCAGGGCGGCTACACCTTC.

This chain uses TRBV23-1 with TRBJ2-5; D gene unclear. TRBV23-1 is identified as an open reading frame with a role that is uncertain. There are 18 residues in the CDR3. With 2 bases removed from V and 0 bases from J, the gap between germline ends came to 19 bases. CDR3 loop: CASSQRAEKYPYQETQYF. Here the CDR3 DNA reads TGCGCCAGCAGTCAACGTGCAGAAAAATACCCGTACCAAGAGACCCAGTACTTC.

The chain combines TRBV7-2 with TRBJ2-1, with D unresolved. CDR1 is SGHTA, CDR2 FQGNSA, per germline. CDR3 length: 13 amino acids. With 5 bases removed from V and 6 bases from J, the gap between germline ends came to 11 bases. The CDR3 nucleotides are TGTGCCAGCAGCGTCAGCGTAGGCAATGAGCAGTTCTTC. It codes for CASSVSVGNEQFF.

The chain is built from TRBV27 and TRBJ1-5, with a possible D match to TRBD1 (6 bases). The germline V gene encodes CDR1 MNHEY and CDR2 SMNVEV (reference sequence). This CDR3 is 13 amino acids long. The germline V and J ends were trimmed by 3 bases and 7 bases, with 10 bases remaining between them. CDR3 nucleotide sequence: TGTGCCAGCAGTTTGGGAGGGGGGCAGCCCCAGCATTTT. Translation gives CASSLGGGQPQHF.

V is TRBV28 and J is TRBJ1-2; TRBD1 might be the D (6 bases). V lost 2 bases to trimming and J lost 1 base, with 11 bases between them. Germline values: CDR1 MDHEN, CDR2 SYDVKM. The CDR3 covers 15 residues. This CDR3 is CASSLGGGRNYGYTF. The DNA for the CDR3 is TGTGCCAGCAGTTTAGGGGGGGGCCGTAACTATGGCTACACCTTC.